Below, 24 T cell receptor beta chains from the same sample are listed, as sequenced in a study of neurological immune-mediated disorders. TCRdb fed the 5' RACE reads into MiXCR, producing one record per CDR3 protein. The sample records under 85,000 distinct CDR3 sequences, approximately 10% being singletons. Sequenced material: PBMCs. These receptors were collected from a middle-aged man in good health.

At least ten counts were recorded for this clonotype. V usage is TRBV5-1 and J usage is TRBJ1-5; tentative D call: TRBD1 (6 bases). V was pared by 0 bases and J by 3 bases, with 10 bases between. The CDR3 totals 15 residues. Germline V CDR1 and CDR2: SGHRS, YFSETQ. This chain's CDR3 is CASSLVRGVNQPQHF. The CDR3 nucleotides are TGCGCCAGCAGCTTGGTTAGGGGGGTCAATCAGCCCCAGCATTTT. The full variable domain, with the rest looked up from reference TRBV5-1 and TRBJ1-5, is KAGVTQTPRYLIKTRGQQVTLSCSPISGHRSVSWYQQTPGQGLQFLFEYFSETQRNKGNFPGRFSGRQFSNSRSEMNVSTLELGDSALYLCASSLVRGVNQPQHFGDGTRLSIL.

This clonotype was seen repeatedly, ten times or more. This chain joins TRBV2 and TRBJ2-6; D is unclear. Germline V gene lookup returns CDR1 SNHLY and CDR2 FYNNEI. The CDR3 sequence is 17 residues long. The ends were cut back, 3 bases at V and 0 bases at J, with 12 bases in the middle. For the CDR3, the DNA is TGTGCCAGCAGTGACCCCAGACTCCTCTCTGGGGCCAACGTCCTGACTTTC. This codes for CASSDPRLLSGANVLTF.

This clonotype was picked up a small number of times. The rearrangement joins TRBV7-9 to TRBJ2-1, with 10 bases identical to TRBD1. Germline V gives CDR1 SEHNR, CDR2 FQNEAQ (reference sequence). The CDR3 has 17 amino acids. The ends lost 4 bases at V and 4 bases at J; junction bases unmatched: 10. CDR3 bases: TGTGCCAGCAGCTCCCTCTCCGGACAGGGGGGTTACAATGAGCAGTTCTTC. Amino acid sequence: CASSSLSGQGGYNEQFF.

V usage is TRBV12-3 or TRBV12-4 and J usage is TRBJ1-1, with D tentatively TRBD1 (6 bases). This CDR3 contains 14 residues. V was shortened by 3 bases and J by 4 bases, with 12 bases between the two germline ends. The CDR3: CASSFMGAGTEAFF. In DNA form, the CDR3 reads TGTGCCAGCAGTTTTATGGGGGCTGGCACTGAAGCTTTCTTT.

This clonotype was counted many times. The chain combines TRBV7-9 with TRBJ2-7, with D possibly being TRBD2 (6 bases). The CDR3 runs to 14 residues. V lost 3 bases and J 4 bases, leaving 13 bases between the germline ends. Per germline, CDR1 SEHNR and CDR2 FQNEAQ (reference sequence). CDR3 coding DNA: TGTGCCAGCAGCTTTTGGTTTAGCGGTTACGAGCAGTACTTC. Translation: CASSFWFSGYEQYF.

This clonotype was seen repeatedly, ten times or more. The J gene is TRBJ1-1, the V gene TRBV28; D call uncertain. CDR1 and CDR2 from the germline V gene are MDHEN and SYDVKM. V lost 6 bases to trimming and J lost 10 bases, with 18 bases between them. The CDR3 has 13 residues. The CDR3 here is CASSTIQLEGAFF. The DNA of the CDR3 is TGTGCCAGCAGCACAATCCAGCTAGAAGGAGCTTTCTTT.

A few counts support this clonotype. This sequence joins TRBV7-9 and TRBJ2-1; unclear D gene. V lost 5 bases to trimming and J lost 7 bases, with 15 bases between them. CDR1 is SEHNR and CDR2 is FQNEAQ in the germline V gene (reference sequence). The CDR3 spans 14 residues. This CDR3 reads CASSPRDRVNEQFF. The CDR3 DNA follows: TGTGCCAGCAGCCCCCGCGATAGAGTAAATGAGCAGTTCTTC.

Concerning this clonotype itself: A much larger clone differs from this one at a single base, so this may be a read error. The gene calls are TRBV29-1 and TRBJ2-1; D is perhaps TRBD1 (5 bases). Germline V CDR1 and CDR2: SQVTM, ANQGSEA. Trimming shortened V by 5 bases and J by 10 bases, and 18 bases separated the two germline ends. The CDR3 consists of 13 residues. DNA for the CDR3: TGCAGCGTTCTTGACCGCCACAGGCTCGAGCAGTTCTTC. Amino acid sequence: CSVLDRHRLEQFF.

This clonotype appeared many times. J is TRBJ2-1 and V is TRBV7-9, with TRBD1 as a possible D gene (6 bases). Per germline, CDR1 SEHNR and CDR2 FQNEAQ (reference sequence). The CDR3 length is 15 residues. Deletions cut 5 bases from V and 5 bases from J, with 16 bases between. DNA of the CDR3: TGTGCCAGCAGCCAAGGGGGACCCAGGGACAATGAGCAGTTCTTC. Translation gives CASSQGGPRDNEQFF.

The table lists this clonotype with many counts. The genes are TRBV12-3 or TRBV12-4 and TRBJ2-1, with TRBD1 identical over 7 bases. V gave up 1 base and J gave up 7 bases; unmatched junction bases: 4. The CDR3 runs to 14 residues. The CDR3 loop is CASSLGGTENEQFF. The DNA for the CDR3 is TGTGCCAGCAGTTTAGGAGGGACAGAGAATGAGCAGTTCTTC.

The J gene is TRBJ2-3, the V gene TRBV5-1; TRBD1 might be the D (6 bases). The germline V gene has CDR1 SGHRS and CDR2 YFSETQ. This CDR3 spans 16 amino acids. This CDR3 reads CVSSLGWGPSTDTQYF. CDR3 DNA sequence: TGCGTAAGCAGCTTGGGTTGGGGGCCGTCCACAGATACGCAGTATTTT.

There are many counts of this clonotype. The V gene is TRBV7-9, the J gene TRBJ2-3; TRBD1 or TRBD2 may be the D gene (5 bases each). Trimming took off 2 bases at V and 5 bases at J, with 8 bases between the two ends. The germline gives CDR1 SEHNR, CDR2 FQNEAQ (reference sequence). This CDR3 contains 13 residues. CDR3 sequence reads: CASSLWDGDTQYF. CDR3 nucleotides: TGTGCCAGCAGCTTATGGGACGGAGATACGCAGTATTTT.

This clonotype was counted a few times. The chain joins TRBV5-5 to TRBJ1-1; TRBD1 might be the D (6 bases). CDR1 is SGHKS, CDR2 YYEKEE, per germline (reference sequence). Trimming pared 0 bases from V and 11 bases from J, leaving 20 bases between. This CDR3 contains 15 residues. CDR3 protein: CASSLGLAGGEVAFF. In nucleotides, the CDR3 is TGTGCCAGCAGCTTGGGCCTGGCGGGGGGCGAGGTTGCTTTCTTT.

In its sample, this clonotype was seen many times. The chain recombines TRBV6-5 with TRBJ2-7; maybe TRBD1 (5 bases). Trimming removed 2 bases at V and 4 bases at J, with 15 bases between. CDR1 and CDR2 (germline): MNHEY, SVGAGI. The CDR3 consists of 15 residues. In nucleotides, the CDR3 is TGTGCCAGCAGTTACGTCCAGGGTAGGCAGTACGAGCAGTACTTC. Translating it yields CASSYVQGRQYEQYF.

Many counts were recorded for this clonotype. The chain links TRBV20-1 to TRBJ2-7, with 11 nucleotides matching TRBD2. Germline V gene sequence: CDR1 DFQATT, CDR2 SNEGSKA (reference sequence). This CDR3 comprises 15 residues. V lost 0 bases, J lost 3 bases, and 4 bases stayed unmatched. This CDR3 is CSARDLLAGVYEQYF. DNA of the CDR3: TGCAGTGCTAGAGACCTACTAGCGGGAGTCTACGAGCAGTACTTC.

This clonotype has ten or more counts. J is TRBJ1-1 and V is TRBV27; 8 nucleotides line up with TRBD1. Trimming cost V 3 bases and J 3 bases; bases outside gene matches: 6. Germline CDR1 is MNHEY and CDR2 is SMNVEV (reference sequence). This CDR3 is 15 amino acids long. CDR3 sequence reads: CASSLTGTGHTEAFF. In DNA, the CDR3 is TGTGCCAGCAGTTTGACCGGGACAGGACACACTGAAGCTTTCTTT.

This clonotype was observed many times. The CDR3 is CASSLVNMGFTDTQYF. Written as DNA, the CDR3 is TGTGCCAGCAGCTTGGTTAATATGGGATTCACAGATACGCAGTATTTT. This chain joins TRBV5-5 and TRBJ2-3; D gene ambiguous. V lost 0 bases to trimming and J lost 2 bases, with 13 bases between them. Germline V lookup: CDR1 SGHKS, CDR2 YYEKEE (reference sequence). CDR3 length equals 16 residues.

In its sample, this clonotype was seen many times. This chain joins TRBV15 and TRBJ2-3, with D perhaps matching TRBD1 (5 bases). The CDR3 runs to 17 residues. The V end lost 6 bases, the J end lost 0 bases, and 19 bases lay between the germline ends. CDR1 and CDR2 from the germline V gene are LNHNV and YYDKDF (reference sequence). CDR3 DNA: TGTGCCACCAGTGTTTGGGGCACAACCACTAGCACAGATACGCAGTATTTT. The encoded protein is CATSVWGTTTSTDTQYF.

The chain uses TRBV18 and TRBJ1-4; D might be TRBD1 (6 bases). V lost 1 base and J 8 bases, leaving 20 bases between the germline ends. Germline V gene sequence: CDR1 KGHSH, CDR2 LQKENI. The CDR3 extends over 17 amino acids. The chain's CDR3 is CASSPQRGSGVDEKLFF. The CDR3 nucleotides are TGTGCCAGCTCACCACAAAGAGGGTCAGGGGTTGACGAAAAACTGTTTTTT.

Comments on this clonotype: A read error may be the cause here, since a much bigger clone is one base away. CDR3 sequence (DNA): TGCGCCAGCAGCTTGGGGCAGAGCACATATACGCAGTATTTT. Its protein is CASSLGQSTYTQYF. The chain joins TRBV5-1 to TRBJ2-3; no clear D. Per the germline V gene, CDR1 is SGHRS and CDR2 is YFSETQ. There are 14 residues in the CDR3. The full variable domain, its missing parts supplied by reference TRBV5-1 and TRBJ2-3, is KAGVTQTPRYLIKTRGQQVTLSCSPISGHRSVSWYQQTPGQGLQFLFEYFSETQRNKGNFPGRFSGRQFSNSRSEMNVSTLELGDSALYLCASSLGQSTYTQYFGPGTRLTVL.

This clonotype was counted at least ten times. The chain employs TRBV12-3 or TRBV12-4 and TRBJ2-1; D is ambiguous. This CDR3 spans 15 amino acids. The V end lost 2 bases, the J end lost 3 bases, and 11 bases lay between the germline ends. The CDR3 sequence is CASSLNGPVYNEQFF. CDR3 coding DNA: TGTGCCAGCAGTTTAAATGGGCCCGTCTACAATGAGCAGTTCTTC.

This clonotype was recorded at least ten times. The V and J genes are TRBV29-1 and TRBJ2-7; 7 positions agree with TRBD1. Germline CDR1 reads SQVTM; CDR2 reads ANQGSEA. The trim removed 4 bases at V and 3 bases at J, leaving 6 bases unmatched. This CDR3 spans 13 amino acids. The CDR3 region has the DNA TGCAGCGTTGCGAGGGCAGGGGGCTACGAGCAGTACTTC. Its translation: CSVARAGGYEQYF.

This clonotype was counted between two and nine times. The chain carries TRBV5-5 and TRBJ2-7, with 13 bases matching TRBD2. The CDR3 has 16 residues. Germline-derived CDR1 and CDR2 are SGHKS and YYEKEE (reference sequence). The V segment lost 0 bases and the J segment 4 bases; nucleotides outside the gene matches: 4. The CDR3 sequence: CASSLAGTSGIYEQYF. CDR3 nucleotides: TGTGCCAGCAGCTTGGCCGGGACTAGCGGGATTTACGAGCAGTACTTC.

This clonotype was observed many times. This rearrangement joins TRBV5-1 to TRBJ2-2; D call uncertain. Trimming stripped 4 bases from V and 4 bases from J, with 14 bases between. This CDR3 spans 15 amino acids. Per germline, CDR1 SGHRS and CDR2 YFSETQ. CDR3 sequence (DNA): TGCGCCAGCAGCCCCCTGGTAGTCGGCACCGGGGAGCTGTTTTTT. Its translation is CASSPLVVGTGELFF.